This T cell receptor (beta chain) came from a study of OX40 agonist ivuxolimab in advanced cancers. Germline assignment: CDR1 SGHTA and CDR2 FQGNSA. V gave up 3 bases and J gave up 7 bases, with 16 bases separating them. This CDR3 is 15 amino acids long. Only in-frame clones appear in the TCRdb table, and some are missing; sequencing was by immunoSEQ multiplex PCR. The sample shows 70,000 to 85,000 clones, 80% to 90% of them seen only once. For this clone: Its antigen is unknown.

At baseline, cycle 4 day 1, and cycle 7 day 1, blood was sampled. Findings and caveats of the study: Blood T cells, both CD4+ and CD8+, expanded clonally by week 6 at 0.1 to 3.0 mg/kg.

The chain carries TRBV7-2 and TRBJ2-1; TRBD2 is a possible D gene (5 bases). The source was CD4+ or CD8+ T cells sorted from blood, collected in a trial of the OX40 agonist ivuxolimab. The clonotype comes from an adult with an advanced solid tumor such as melanoma, head and neck, liver or kidney cancer. Here the CDR3 reads CASSFIKSGSNEQFF. The CDR3 DNA reads TGTGCCAGCAGCTTTATAAAATCGGGGTCTAATGAGCAGTTCTTC. The entire variable domain, with the rest obtained from reference TRBV7-2 and TRBJ2-1, is as follows: GAGVSQSPSNKVTEKGKDVELRCDPISGHTALYWYRQSLGQGLEFLIYFQGNSAPDKSGLPSDRFSAERTGGSVSTLTIQRTQQEDSAVYLCASSFIKSGSNEQFFGPGTRLTVL.